The T cell receptor beta chain described here comes from a study of blood T cell repertoires in COVID-19. The overall study: COVID-19 samples from acute and convalescent phases originated in the United States, Italy and Spain. The analysed material was cDNA or gDNA that came from T cells, B-cell-depleted T cells, or PBMCs.

In the original workflow: Nucleated cell counts were estimated from reference gene primer amplification. Generated by immunoSEQ multiplex PCR, the TCRdb table keeps only in-frame clones and is missing some. For V, J and clone size, that table is used; D and trimming come from the DNA. The table has about 380,000 clones, 85% seen once. The sequence was collected from a woman aged 18-30 years with acute or convalescent COVID-19. Sequencing was carried out using peripheral blood.

CDR3 protein: CASSVGLGGGPYGYTF. Written as DNA, the CDR3 is TGTGCCAGCAGTGTTGGATTGGGAGGGGGGCCCTATGGCTACACCTTC. The chain employs TRBV2 and TRBJ1-2; D is perhaps TRBD1 (6 bases). Trimming shortened V by 4 bases and J by 4 bases, and 19 bases separated the two germline ends. Germline V gene data show CDR1 as SNHLY and CDR2 as FYNNEI. The CDR3 has 16 residues.